Listed here are 11 T cell receptor beta chains from one sample, sequenced in a study of human T cells and chemical hapten exposure. Using its own MiXCR run on the RACE reads, TCRdb lists one record per CDR3 protein. The sample shows some 65,000 distinct CDR3 sequences, around 6.5% of them seen only once. Time point reported: healthy volunteer bleed at 6 weeks. Unfractionated whole blood yielded total RNA. The sample taken for sequencing was whole blood. These receptors all stem from a female donor in good health. Some clones in this sample may be carry-over from other donors' samples.

This clonotype has ten or more counts. The rearrangement joins TRBV20-1 to TRBJ1-1; TRBD1 aligns across 7 bases. Germline V gene lookup returns CDR1 DFQATT and CDR2 SNEGSKA (reference sequence). Germline trimming cut 3 bases from V and 6 bases from J; bases unmatched to any gene: 1. The CDR3 is 11 residues long. The CDR3 DNA sequence: TGCAGTGCTAGTCAGGGGGCTGAAGCTTTCTTT. Its protein is CSASQGAEAFF.

With respect to this clonotype: One end of the junction does not line up with germline, which may come from a read error. The J gene is TRBJ1-2, the V gene TRBV5-1, with TRBD1 identical over 9 bases. CDR1 and CDR2 from the germline V gene are SGHRS and YFSETQ. The CDR3 is 15 residues long. Written as DNA, the CDR3 is TGCGCCAGCAGCCCAACAGGGGGCTCGGTATATGGCTACGCCTTC. Translation: CASSPTGGSVYGYAF.

Many counts were recorded for this clonotype. The gene calls are TRBV28 and TRBJ1-4, with 8 bases identical to TRBD1. There are 13 residues in the CDR3. Looked up from germline, CDR1 is MDHEN and CDR2 is SYDVKM. V lost 4 bases and J lost 7; bases outside the gene matches: 2. CDR3 protein: CASSSGGGEKLFF. The CDR3 DNA reads as TGTGCCAGCAGTTCAGGGGGCGGTGAAAAACTGTTTTTT.

This clonotype has just a few counts. This chain connects TRBV4-2 to TRBJ2-1; the D gene is possibly TRBD2 (5 bases). Germline CDR1 LGHNA, CDR2 YNFKEQ. This CDR3 has 16 residues. V lost 4 bases to trimming and J lost 7 bases, with 20 bases between them. CDR3 residues: CASSPTLSGGTNEQFF. CDR3 bases: TGTGCCAGCAGCCCCACCCTAAGCGGCGGTACAAATGAGCAGTTCTTC.

This chain connects TRBV27 to TRBJ2-3; D uncertain. V shed 6 bases and J shed 2 bases, with 6 bases lying between them. Germline assignment: CDR1 MNHEY and CDR2 SMNVEV (reference sequence). This CDR3 spans 12 amino acids. The CDR3 nucleotides are TGTGCCAGCAGCCCGGCCACAGATACGCAGTATTTT. Encoded protein: CASSPATDTQYF.

This clonotype was observed a handful of times. J is TRBJ2-6 and V is TRBV10-3; D not certain. Trimming cost V 2 bases and J 0 bases, with 2 bases left between them. In germline, CDR1 is ENHRY, CDR2 SYGVKD. CDR3 length equals 14 residues. The CDR3 region has the DNA TGTGCCATCAGTGAGGGCTCTGGGGCCAACGTCCTGACTTTC. Translating it yields CAISEGSGANVLTF.

This clonotype appeared many times. The rearrangement uses TRBV20-1 and TRBJ1-5, with 8 bases identical to TRBD1. The germline gives CDR1 DFQATT, CDR2 SNEGSKA (reference sequence). The CDR3 totals 13 residues. V gave up 4 bases and J gave up 7 bases; unmatched junction bases: 6. The CDR3 here is CSAKGQGQQPQHF. The CDR3 DNA reads TGCAGTGCTAAAGGACAGGGACAACAGCCCCAGCATTTT.

This clonotype occurred a few times. The chain couples TRBV28 to TRBJ2-6, with TRBD2 matching over 11 bases. CDR3 length: 18 residues. The ends lost 4 bases at V and 3 bases at J; junction bases unmatched: 8. Germline-derived CDR1 and CDR2 are MDHEN and SYDVKM. The CDR3 bases are TGTGCCAGCAGTTCCTATAGCGGGAGGGCCTTTGGGGCCAACGTCCTGACTTTC. Amino acids: CASSSYSGRAFGANVLTF. The full variable domain, its missing parts supplied by reference TRBV28 and TRBJ2-6, is DVKVTQSSRYLVKRTGEKVFLECVQDMDHENMFWYRQDPGLGLRLIYFSYDVKMKEKGDIPEGYSVSREKKERFSLILESASTNQTSMYLCASSSYSGRAFGANVLTFGAGSRLTVL.

The table lists this clonotype with many counts. The J gene is TRBJ1-1, the V gene TRBV29-1; TRBD1 matches 7 bases. This CDR3 contains 14 residues. V shed 6 bases, J shed 5 bases, and the junction held 12 bases outside the gene matches. In germline, CDR1 is SQVTM, CDR2 ANQGSEA. The chain's CDR3 is CSVRQGNSGTEAFF. CDR3 DNA: TGCAGCGTCAGACAGGGAAATAGCGGGACTGAAGCTTTCTTT.

This clonotype was seen at least ten times. The CDR3 reads CASRMGGQPQHF. CDR3 nucleotides: TGTGCCAGCAGGATGGGGGGTCAGCCCCAGCATTTT. The chain recombines TRBV27 with TRBJ1-5; tentatively, D is TRBD1 (5 bases). The V end lost 6 bases, the J end lost 6 bases, and 9 bases lay between the germline ends. CDR3 length equals 12 residues. The germline CDR1 and CDR2 sequences are MNHEY and SMNVEV (reference sequence).

This clonotype was seen many times. CDR3 coding DNA: TGTGCCAGCAGTTTCCCCACGGGACAGGGGGAAGAGACCCAGTACTTC. Translated, it gives CASSFPTGQGEETQYF. The V call is TRBV28, the J call TRBJ2-5, with TRBD1 matching 11 bases. Per germline, CDR1 MDHEN and CDR2 SYDVKM. With V trimmed by 3 bases and J by 3 bases, 6 bases remained unmatched. The CDR3 runs to 16 residues.